These 23 T cell receptor beta chains share one sample of origin, sequenced in a study of blood T cell repertoires in COVID-19. Sequenced by immunoSEQ multiplex PCR; TCRdb stores in-frame clones only, minus some. Seen here are under 150,000 clones, 65% to 80% observed once, and the top ten hold roughly 4.5%. Sequencing was carried out using peripheral blood. The receptors were sampled from a man in his sixties with acute or convalescent COVID-19.

The genes are TRBV12-3 or TRBV12-4 and TRBJ1-3, with a weak D call TRBD1 (5 bases). This CDR3 contains 13 residues. The ends were cut back, 10 bases at V and 4 bases at J, with 14 bases in the middle. The CDR3 protein is CATGRGGGNTIYF. The CDR3 nucleotides read TGTGCCACCGGCCGCGGGGGAGGAAACACCATATATTTT.

J is TRBJ1-1 and V is TRBV27; TRBD1 might be the D (5 bases). This CDR3 spans 12 amino acids. V dropped 7 bases and J dropped 4 bases, with 10 bases sitting between them. Per the germline V gene, CDR1 is MNHEY and CDR2 is SMNVEV (reference sequence). The CDR3 bases are TGTGCCAGCAAAAAGGGGTTCACTGAAGCTTTCTTT. Amino acid sequence: CASKKGFTEAFF.

The chain combines TRBV7-8 with TRBJ2-3; D unclear. V lost 4 bases, J lost 2 bases, and 7 bases lay in between. From germline, CDR1 is SGHVS and CDR2 FQNEAQ. The CDR3 spans 13 residues. As DNA, the CDR3 is TGTGCCAGCAGCTCAGTCAACACAGATACGCAGTATTTT. Amino acids: CASSSVNTDTQYF.

The chain joins TRBV28 to TRBJ2-3, with 12 bases lining up with TRBD2. Trimming took 3 bases from V and 5 from J; bases not matched to a gene: 3. Per germline, CDR1 MDHEN and CDR2 SYDVKM. The CDR3 sequence is 15 residues long. This CDR3 is CASSFASGRGDTQYF. CDR3 DNA sequence: TGTGCCAGCAGTTTCGCTAGCGGGAGGGGAGATACGCAGTATTTT. The full variable domain, in which reference TRBV28 and TRBJ2-3 provide the parts outside the CDR3, is DVKVTQSSRYLVKRTGEKVFLECVQDMDHENMFWYRQDPGLGLRLIYFSYDVKMKEKGDIPEGYSVSREKKERFSLILESASTNQTSMYLCASSFASGRGDTQYFGPGTRLTVL.

The genes are TRBV19 and TRBJ2-7; no reliable D call. The V gene's germline CDR1 is LNHDA and CDR2 SQIVND (reference sequence). V was cut by 2 bases and J by 3 bases, with 11 bases left in between. The CDR3 consists of 14 residues. The CDR3 sequence: CASSIQYTDYEQYF. CDR3 nucleotides: TGTGCCAGTAGTATACAGTACACAGACTACGAGCAGTACTTC. The variable domain in full, completed from reference TRBV19 and TRBJ2-7, reads DGGITQSPKYLFRKEGQNVTLSCEQNLNHDAMYWYRQDPGQGLRLIYYSQIVNDFQKGDIAEGYSVSREKKESFPLTVTSAQKNPTAFYLCASSIQYTDYEQYFGPGTRLTVT.

The rearrangement joins TRBV5-1 to TRBJ1-6; 9 bases are a match to TRBD1. Trimming at V came to 4 bases and at J to 7 bases, leaving 6 bases not matched to a gene. Germline loops: CDR1 SGHRS, CDR2 YFSETQ. The CDR3 covers 15 residues. The CDR3 DNA is TGCGCCAGCAGCCTAGGACAGGGGCCAAATTCACCCCTCCACTTT. Its translation is CASSLGQGPNSPLHF.

This sequence joins TRBV19 and TRBJ2-5; 7 nucleotides agree with TRBD2. Germline V lookup: CDR1 LNHDA, CDR2 SQIVND (reference sequence). The CDR3 loop spans 16 amino acids. V was pared by 4 bases and J by 4 bases, with 12 bases of the junction left unmatched. The chain's CDR3 is CASSNKGGSSRETQYF. Here the CDR3 DNA reads TGTGCCAGTAGTAATAAGGGCGGGAGCAGTCGAGAGACCCAGTACTTC.

The chain is built from TRBV3-1 (or the pseudogene TRBV3-2) and TRBJ2-3, with 8 nucleotides matching TRBD1. Germline values: CDR1 LGHDT, CDR2 YNNKEL (reference sequence). J was trimmed by 4 bases and V by 8 bases; bases with no gene match: 8. This CDR3 region has 14 residues. The CDR3 here is CASRTDRVADTQYF. In DNA form, the CDR3 reads TGTGCCAGCCGAACGGACAGGGTGGCAGATACGCAGTATTTT.

The genes are TRBV14 and TRBJ2-1; tentatively, D is TRBD2 (5 bases). Deletions cut 4 bases from V and 7 bases from J, with 11 bases between. Germline-derived CDR1 and CDR2 are SGHDN and FVKESK. This CDR3 is built from 13 residues. CDR3 loop: CASSRRGGNEQFF. CDR3 coding DNA: TGTGCCAGCAGCCGCCGGGGTGGGAATGAGCAGTTCTTC.

The chain employs TRBV6-1 and TRBJ1-5; TRBD1 is a possible D gene (5 bases). CDR1 and CDR2 from the germline V gene are MNHNS and SASEGT. CDR3 length: 14 amino acids. The V end was cut by 5 bases, the J end by 4 bases, with 12 bases between. This CDR3 reads CASSQTATNQPQHF. CDR3 DNA: TGTGCCAGCAGTCAGACAGCCACTAATCAGCCCCAGCATTTT.

The CDR3 coding sequence is TGTGCCAGCAGCCAATCCGGGACTAGCGGGGACAATGAGCAGTTCTTC. Protein sequence: CASSQSGTSGDNEQFF. The chain employs TRBV4-2 and TRBJ2-1; TRBD2 matches at 13 bases. The CDR3 spans 16 residues. V lost 2 bases and J lost 5; bases outside the gene matches: 3. Looked up from germline, CDR1 is LGHNA and CDR2 is YNFKEQ.

The rearrangement joins TRBV21-1 to TRBJ1-1; the table assigns TRBD1, which was not confirmed against the DNA. TRBV21-1 is assigned pseudogene status. This CDR3 region has 16 residues. The CDR3 loop is CASTQRETDPNTEAFF. The CDR3 DNA is TGTGCCAGCACCCAAAGAGAGACAGACCCGAACACTGAAGCTTTCTTT.

CDR3 bases: TGTGCCAGCAGCAGCGCGTCACCAGGGTCTGGGGCCAACGTCCTGACTTTC. Translating gives CASSSASPGSGANVLTF. The gene calls are TRBV7-6 and TRBJ2-6, with a possible D match to TRBD1 (5 bases). The V gene's germline CDR1 is SGHVS and CDR2 FNYEAQ. Trimming took 5 bases from V and 1 from J, leaving 15 bases between them. This CDR3 is 17 amino acids long.

CDR3 DNA sequence: TGTGCCAGCAGCTTGGGAGGGATCTCTGGAAACACCATATATTTT. As protein: CASSLGGISGNTIYF. V is TRBV5-5 and J is TRBJ1-3; D gene unclear. The CDR3 length is 15 residues. The ends were cut back, 0 bases at V and 0 bases at J, with 7 bases in the middle. Germline CDR1 SGHKS, CDR2 YYEKEE (reference sequence).

This clone was counted many times. V and J are TRBV6-1 and TRBJ1-2; D is unclear. Looked up from germline, CDR1 is MNHNS and CDR2 is SASEGT. The CDR3 has 15 residues. V was clipped by 0 bases and J by 4 bases, with 12 bases between them. The CDR3 here is CASSEANTRSYGYTF. The CDR3 DNA follows: TGTGCCAGCAGTGAAGCGAACACTAGGAGCTATGGCTACACCTTC.

The J gene is TRBJ2-1, the V gene TRBV6-5; 8 bases map to TRBD2. CDR1 is MNHEY and CDR2 is SVGAGI in the germline V gene. V gave up 6 bases and J gave up 9 bases; unmatched junction bases: 13. This CDR3 is built from 15 residues. CDR3 in DNA: TGTGCCAGCAGCGCCGCCGGGACTAGTTCCGGTGAGCAGTTCTTC. As protein: CASSAAGTSSGEQFF.

V gene TRBV2 combines with J gene TRBJ2-5; 9 bases are shared with TRBD2. Germline CDR1 reads SNHLY; CDR2 reads FYNNEI. CDR3 length: 16 amino acids. V shed 6 bases, J shed 4 bases, and the junction held 12 bases outside the gene matches. Here the CDR3 DNA reads TGTGCCAGCAGCGCTCTAGCGGGATATGGGCGAGAGACCCAGTACTTC. Translation gives CASSALAGYGRETQYF. Looking up the rest from reference TRBV2 and TRBJ2-5 gives the full variable domain: EPEVTQTPSHQVTQMGQEVILRCVPISNHLYFYWYRQILGQKVEFLVSFYNNEISEKSEIFDDQFSVERPDGSNFTLKIRSTKLEDSAMYFCASSALAGYGRETQYFGPGTRLLVL.

This clone appeared once. The chain is built from TRBV14 and TRBJ2-7; 8 nucleotides match TRBD2. Germline loops: CDR1 SGHDN, CDR2 FVKESK. This CDR3 contains 15 residues. V lost 1 base and J lost 6; bases outside the gene matches: 8. The CDR3 reads CASSQGLAFGGEQYF. CDR3 DNA: TGTGCCAGCAGCCAAGGACTAGCGTTTGGCGGCGAGCAGTACTTC.

The rearrangement uses TRBV28 and TRBJ2-1; D remains ambiguous. The germline V gene has CDR1 MDHEN and CDR2 SYDVKM. V gave up 6 bases and J gave up 8 bases, with 14 bases separating them. This CDR3 has 13 residues. The CDR3 protein is CASSPQPVDEQFF. DNA of the CDR3: TGTGCCAGCAGCCCCCAACCAGTCGATGAGCAGTTCTTC.

Turning to this clone: A read error may be the cause here, since a much bigger clone is one base away. The V and J genes are TRBV11-2 and TRBJ2-2, with 10 bases lining up with TRBD1. The CDR3 consists of 15 residues. Per the germline V gene, CDR1 is SGHAT and CDR2 is FQNNGV. J was trimmed by 6 bases and V by 2 bases; bases with no gene match: 3. The CDR3 region has the DNA TGTGCCAGCAGCTTATCCGGGACAGGGGCCGGGGAGCTGTTTTTT. It translates to CASSLSGTGAGELFF. Full variable domain (remainder filled in from reference TRBV11-2 and TRBJ2-2): EAGVAQSPRYKIIEKRQSVAFWCNPISGHATLYWYQQILGQGPKLLIQFQNNGVVDDSQLPKDRFSAERLKGVDSTLKIQPAKLEDSAVYLCASSLSGTGAGELFFGEGSRLTVL.

The chain links TRBV24-1 to TRBJ2-1; D remains ambiguous. V lost 2 bases, J lost 10 bases, and 11 bases lay in between. Germline lookup yields CDR1 KGHDR and CDR2 SFDVKD. CDR3 size: 13 residues. CDR3 bases: TGTGCCACCAGTGATTCCCAGTCATTGGAGCAGTTCTTC. Protein: CATSDSQSLEQFF.

The rearrangement joins TRBV4-1 to TRBJ2-1, with 15 bases identical to TRBD2. The CDR3 covers 16 residues. Germline V CDR1 and CDR2: MGHRA, YSYEKL. V lost 3 bases and J lost 6; bases outside the gene matches: 3. CDR3 amino acids: CASSHGLAGGINEQFF. As DNA, the CDR3 is TGCGCCAGCAGCCATGGACTAGCGGGAGGGATCAATGAGCAGTTCTTC.

The DNA of the CDR3 is TGTGCCAGCAGTGCTCTAGCGACGAACACCGGGGAGCTGTTTTTT. Protein product: CASSALATNTGELFF. The V and J genes are TRBV2 and TRBJ2-2; maybe TRBD2 (6 bases). V lost 4 bases and J lost 0, with 9 bases in between. The CDR3 has 15 residues. Germline V lookup: CDR1 SNHLY, CDR2 FYNNEI.